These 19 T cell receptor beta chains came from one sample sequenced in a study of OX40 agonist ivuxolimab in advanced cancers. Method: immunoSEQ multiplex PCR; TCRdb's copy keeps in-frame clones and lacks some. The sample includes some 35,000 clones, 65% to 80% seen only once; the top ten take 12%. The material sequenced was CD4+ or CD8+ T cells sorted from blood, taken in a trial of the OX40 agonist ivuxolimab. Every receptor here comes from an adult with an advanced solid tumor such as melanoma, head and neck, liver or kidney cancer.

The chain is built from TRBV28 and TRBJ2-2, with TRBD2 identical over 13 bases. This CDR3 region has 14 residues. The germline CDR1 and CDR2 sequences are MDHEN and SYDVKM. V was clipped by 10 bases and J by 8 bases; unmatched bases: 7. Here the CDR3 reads CATPGLAGSGELFF. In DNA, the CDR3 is TGTGCCACTCCGGGACTAGCGGGATCTGGGGAGCTGTTTTTT.

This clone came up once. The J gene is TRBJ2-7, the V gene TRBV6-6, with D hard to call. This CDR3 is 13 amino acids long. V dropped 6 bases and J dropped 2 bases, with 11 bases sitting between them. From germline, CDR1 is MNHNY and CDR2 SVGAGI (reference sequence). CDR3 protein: CASSDHLTYEQYF. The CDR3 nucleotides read TGTGCCAGCAGCGACCATCTTACCTACGAGCAGTACTTC.

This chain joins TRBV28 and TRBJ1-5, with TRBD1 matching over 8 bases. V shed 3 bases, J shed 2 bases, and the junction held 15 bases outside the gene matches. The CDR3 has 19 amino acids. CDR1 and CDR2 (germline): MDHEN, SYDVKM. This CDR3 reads CASSLLAGGRGIGNQPQHF. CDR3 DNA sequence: TGTGCCAGCAGTTTGCTGGCAGGGGGCAGGGGAATAGGCAATCAGCCCCAGCATTTT.

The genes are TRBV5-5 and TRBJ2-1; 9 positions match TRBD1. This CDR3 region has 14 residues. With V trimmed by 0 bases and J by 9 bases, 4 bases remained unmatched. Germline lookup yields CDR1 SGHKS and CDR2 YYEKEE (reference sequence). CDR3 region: CASSLGTGVGEQFF. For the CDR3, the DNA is TGTGCCAGCAGCTTGGGGACAGGGGTTGGTGAGCAGTTCTTC. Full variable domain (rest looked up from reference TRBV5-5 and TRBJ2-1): DAGVTQSPTHLIKTRGQQVTLRCSPISGHKSVSWYQQVLGQGPQFIFQYYEKEERGRGNFPDRFSARQFPNYSSELNVNALLLGDSALYLCASSLGTGVGEQFFGPGTRLTVL.

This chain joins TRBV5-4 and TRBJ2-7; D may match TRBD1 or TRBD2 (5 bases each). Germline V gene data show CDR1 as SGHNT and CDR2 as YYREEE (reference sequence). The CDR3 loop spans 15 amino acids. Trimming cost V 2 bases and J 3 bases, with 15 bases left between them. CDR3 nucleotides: TGTGCCAGCAGCTTTCAGGGACCTGAGGGCTACGAGCAGTACTTC. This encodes CASSFQGPEGYEQYF.

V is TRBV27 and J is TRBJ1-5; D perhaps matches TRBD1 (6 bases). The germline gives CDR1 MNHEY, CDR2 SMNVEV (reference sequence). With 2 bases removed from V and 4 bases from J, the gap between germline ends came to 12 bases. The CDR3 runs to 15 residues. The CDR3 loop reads CASSLKDSRNQPQHF. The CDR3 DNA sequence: TGTGCCAGCAGTTTAAAGGACAGCCGAAATCAGCCCCAGCATTTT.

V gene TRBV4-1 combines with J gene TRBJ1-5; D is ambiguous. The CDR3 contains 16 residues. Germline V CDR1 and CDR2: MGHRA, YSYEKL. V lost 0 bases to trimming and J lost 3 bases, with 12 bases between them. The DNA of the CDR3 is TGCGCCAGCAGCCAAGAGAACCCGGGATTCAATCAGCCCCAGCATTTT. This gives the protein CASSQENPGFNQPQHF.

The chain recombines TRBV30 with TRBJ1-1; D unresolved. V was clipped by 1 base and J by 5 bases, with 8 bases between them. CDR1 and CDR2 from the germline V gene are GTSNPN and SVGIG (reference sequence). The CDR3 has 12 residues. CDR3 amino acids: CAWSGERTEAFF. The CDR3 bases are TGTGCCTGGAGTGGAGAAAGGACTGAAGCTTTCTTT. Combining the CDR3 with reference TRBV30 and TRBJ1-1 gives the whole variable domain SQTIHQWPATLVQPVGSPLSLECTVEGTSNPNLYWYRQAAGRGLQLLFYSVGIGQISSEVPQNLSASRPQDRQFILSSKKLLLSDSGFYLCAWSGERTEAFFGQGTRLTVV.

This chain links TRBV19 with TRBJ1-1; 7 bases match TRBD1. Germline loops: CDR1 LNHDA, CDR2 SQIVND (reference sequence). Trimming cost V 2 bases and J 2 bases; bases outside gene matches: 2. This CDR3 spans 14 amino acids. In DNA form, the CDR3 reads TGTGCCAGTAGTATAAGGGGGCTAAACACTGAAGCTTTCTTT. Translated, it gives CASSIRGLNTEAFF. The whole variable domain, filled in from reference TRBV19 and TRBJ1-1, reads DGGITQSPKYLFRKEGQNVTLSCEQNLNHDAMYWYRQDPGQGLRLIYYSQIVNDFQKGDIAEGYSVSREKKESFPLTVTSAQKNPTAFYLCASSIRGLNTEAFFGQGTRLTVV.

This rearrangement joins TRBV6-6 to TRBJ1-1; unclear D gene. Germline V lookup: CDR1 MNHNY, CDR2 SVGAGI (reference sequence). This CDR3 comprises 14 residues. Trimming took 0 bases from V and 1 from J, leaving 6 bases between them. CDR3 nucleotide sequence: TGTGCCAGCAGTTACTCGACATCGAACACTGAAGCTTTCTTT. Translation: CASSYSTSNTEAFF.

The CDR3 nucleotides are TGTGCCAGCAGCATCCGCGGGGAGACCCAGTACTTC. This sequence encodes CASSIRGETQYF. This chain uses TRBV7-9 with TRBJ2-5, with D possibly matching TRBD2 (5 bases). This CDR3 has 12 amino acids. V lost 5 bases and J 5 bases, leaving 9 bases between the germline ends. Looked up from germline, CDR1 is SEHNR and CDR2 is FQNEAQ (reference sequence).

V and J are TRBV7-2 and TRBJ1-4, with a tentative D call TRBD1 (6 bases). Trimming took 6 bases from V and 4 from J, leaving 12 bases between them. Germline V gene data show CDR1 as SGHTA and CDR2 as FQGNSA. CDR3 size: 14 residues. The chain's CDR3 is CASSFGTRNEKLFF. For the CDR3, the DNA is TGTGCCAGCAGTTTCGGGACACGTAATGAAAAACTGTTTTTT.

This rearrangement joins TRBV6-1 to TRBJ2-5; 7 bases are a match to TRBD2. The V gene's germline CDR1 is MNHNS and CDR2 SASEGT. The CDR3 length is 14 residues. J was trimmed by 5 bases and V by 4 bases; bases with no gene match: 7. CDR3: CASSVRPGGETQYF. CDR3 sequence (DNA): TGTGCCAGCAGTGTTAGGCCCGGGGGGGAGACCCAGTACTTC.

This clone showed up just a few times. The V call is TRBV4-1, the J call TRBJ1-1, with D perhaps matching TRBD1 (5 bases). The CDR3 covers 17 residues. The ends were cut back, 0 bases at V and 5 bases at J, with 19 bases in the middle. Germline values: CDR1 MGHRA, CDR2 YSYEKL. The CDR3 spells CASSQEAVRPGETEAFF. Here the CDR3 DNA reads TGCGCCAGCAGCCAAGAAGCCGTTAGGCCGGGGGAGACTGAAGCTTTCTTT.

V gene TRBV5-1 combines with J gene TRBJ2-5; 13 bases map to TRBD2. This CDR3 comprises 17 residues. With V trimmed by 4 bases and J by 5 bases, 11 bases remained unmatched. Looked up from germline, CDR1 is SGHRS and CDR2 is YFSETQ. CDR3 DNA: TGCGCCAGCAGCCACCGGACTAGCGGGGGACCGGGGGAGACCCAGTACTTC. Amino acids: CASSHRTSGGPGETQYF. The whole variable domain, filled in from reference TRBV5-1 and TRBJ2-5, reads KAGVTQTPRYLIKTRGQQVTLSCSPISGHRSVSWYQQTPGQGLQFLFEYFSETQRNKGNFPGRFSGRQFSNSRSEMNVSTLELGDSALYLCASSHRTSGGPGETQYFGPGTRLLVL.

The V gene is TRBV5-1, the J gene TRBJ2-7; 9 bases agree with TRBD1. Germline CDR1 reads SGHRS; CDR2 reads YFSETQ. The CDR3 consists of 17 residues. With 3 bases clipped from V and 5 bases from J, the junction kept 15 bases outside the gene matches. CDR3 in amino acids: CASSSRAQGALSDEQYF. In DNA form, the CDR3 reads TGCGCCAGCAGCTCGCGGGCACAGGGGGCGCTCTCTGACGAGCAGTACTTC. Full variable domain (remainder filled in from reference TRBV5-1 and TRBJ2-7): KAGVTQTPRYLIKTRGQQVTLSCSPISGHRSVSWYQQTPGQGLQFLFEYFSETQRNKGNFPGRFSGRQFSNSRSEMNVSTLELGDSALYLCASSSRAQGALSDEQYFGPGTRLTVT.

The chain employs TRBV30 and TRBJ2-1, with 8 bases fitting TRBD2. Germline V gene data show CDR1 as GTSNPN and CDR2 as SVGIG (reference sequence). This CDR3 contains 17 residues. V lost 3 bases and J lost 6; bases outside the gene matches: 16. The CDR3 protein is CAWSPRTSQISINEQFF. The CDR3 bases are TGTGCCTGGAGCCCCCGGACTAGCCAAATTTCAATCAATGAGCAGTTCTTC.

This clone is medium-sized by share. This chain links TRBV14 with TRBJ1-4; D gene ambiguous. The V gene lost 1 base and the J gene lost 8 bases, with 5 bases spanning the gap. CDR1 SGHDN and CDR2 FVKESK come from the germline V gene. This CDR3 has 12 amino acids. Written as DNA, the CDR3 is TGTGCCAGCAGCCAAGCTCGGGAAAAACTGTTTTTT. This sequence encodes CASSQAREKLFF.

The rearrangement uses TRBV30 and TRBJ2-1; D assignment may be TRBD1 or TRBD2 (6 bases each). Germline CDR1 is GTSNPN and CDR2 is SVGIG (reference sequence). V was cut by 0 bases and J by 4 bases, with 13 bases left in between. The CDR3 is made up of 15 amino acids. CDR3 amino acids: CAWSVLAGQYNEQFF. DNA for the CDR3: TGTGCCTGGAGTGTTCTGGCGGGACAATACAATGAGCAGTTCTTC.